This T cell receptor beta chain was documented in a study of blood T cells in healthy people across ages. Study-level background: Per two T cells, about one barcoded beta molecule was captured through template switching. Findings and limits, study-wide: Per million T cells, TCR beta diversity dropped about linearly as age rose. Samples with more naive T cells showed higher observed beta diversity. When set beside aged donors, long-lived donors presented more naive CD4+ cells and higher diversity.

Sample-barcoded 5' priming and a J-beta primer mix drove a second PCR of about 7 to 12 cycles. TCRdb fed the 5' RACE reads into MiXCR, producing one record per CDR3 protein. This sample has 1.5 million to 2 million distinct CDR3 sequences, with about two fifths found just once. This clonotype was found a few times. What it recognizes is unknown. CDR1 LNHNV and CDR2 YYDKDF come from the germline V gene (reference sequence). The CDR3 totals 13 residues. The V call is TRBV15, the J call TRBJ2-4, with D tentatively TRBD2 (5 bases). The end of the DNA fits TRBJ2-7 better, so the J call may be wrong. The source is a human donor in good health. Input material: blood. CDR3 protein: CATSRDPGIEQYF. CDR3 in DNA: TGTGCCACCAGCAGAGATCCCGGGATCGAGCAGTACTTC.